Following are 27 T cell receptor beta chains from one sample sequenced in a study of type 1 regulatory T cells. TCRdb used MiXCR to reprocess the reads, holding one entry per CDR3 protein. The table lists approximately 19,000 distinct CDR3 sequences, more than 8.5% of them singletons. The sample comprised CD4+ T cells, either the whole sample or a sorted fraction (not recorded which). The receptor source for this set is a human donor in good health.

The rearrangement links TRBV7-9 to TRBJ1-1; 8 positions match TRBD1. V lost 8 bases to trimming and J lost 6 bases; unmatched junction nucleotides: 8. Germline assignment: CDR1 SEHNR and CDR2 FQNEAQ (reference sequence). The CDR3 consists of 13 residues. CDR3 DNA sequence: TGTGCCAGCCACGGACAGGGAACCGCTGAAGCTTTCTTT. Translating gives CASHGQGTAEAFF. The variable domain in full, with the rest retrieved from reference TRBV7-9 and TRBJ1-1, is DTGVSQNPRHKITKRGQNVTFRCDPISEHNRLYWYRQTLGQGPEFLTYFQNEAQLEKSRLLSDRFSAERPKGSFSTLEIQRTEQGDSAMYLCASHGQGTAEAFFGQGTRLTVV.

This clonotype was found many times. The V call is TRBV19, the J call TRBJ2-1; D is unresolved. This CDR3 spans 14 amino acids. Germline V lookup: CDR1 LNHDA, CDR2 SQIVND (reference sequence). Trimming pared 4 bases from V and 2 bases from J, leaving 9 bases between. The chain's CDR3 is CASSTFSAYNEQFF. CDR3 DNA: TGTGCCAGTAGTACCTTCTCGGCCTACAATGAGCAGTTCTTC.

This clonotype was counted many times. The rearrangement joins TRBV29-1 to TRBJ1-5; D gene ambiguous. The CDR3 consists of 14 residues. The V end was cut by 4 bases, the J end by 3 bases, with 13 bases between. Germline V gene data show CDR1 as SQVTM and CDR2 as ANQGSEA. The CDR3 spells CSVGVGSTNQPQHF. The CDR3 DNA reads as TGCAGCGTTGGGGTCGGTTCGACCAATCAGCCCCAGCATTTT.

This clonotype appeared many times. This sequence joins TRBV20-1 and TRBJ2-7; D not certain. The CDR3 covers 14 residues. V was pared by 4 bases and J by 0 bases, with 13 bases between. The germline CDR1 and CDR2 sequences are DFQATT and SNEGSKA (reference sequence). The CDR3 loop reads CSAKQYLSSYEQYF. In DNA form, the CDR3 reads TGCAGTGCTAAACAGTACTTGAGCTCCTACGAGCAGTACTTC.

This clonotype was observed at least ten times. The chain has TRBV7-2 and TRBJ1-6; possible D gene TRBD1, 5 bases. The CDR3 is made up of 12 amino acids. V lost 11 bases to trimming and J lost 7 bases, with 12 bases between them. Germline CDR1 and CDR2: SGHTA and FQGNSA. Here the CDR3 DNA reads TGTGCCGTACCCGGGACGAATTCACCCCTCCACTTT. Its protein is CAVPGTNSPLHF.

This clonotype was seen only a few times. CDR3 bases: TGTGCCAGCAGCTTGGGGACTAGCGTTAGTGAGCAGTTCTTC. It yields the protein CASSLGTSVSEQFF. V and J are TRBV5-6 and TRBJ2-1, with 9 bases matching TRBD2. Germline V lookup: CDR1 SGHDT, CDR2 YYEEEE. The V segment lost 0 bases and the J segment 9 bases; nucleotides outside the gene matches: 4. This CDR3 is built from 14 residues.

V usage is TRBV7-9 and J usage is TRBJ1-2; 11 bases align to TRBD1. CDR3 size: 15 residues. J was trimmed by 1 base and V by 5 bases; bases with no gene match: 3. Germline CDR1 is SEHNR and CDR2 is FQNEAQ (reference sequence). CDR3 residues: CASSPGTGGNYGYTF. The CDR3 nucleotides are TGTGCCAGCAGCCCCGGGACAGGGGGTAACTATGGCTACACCTTC.

This sequence joins TRBV7-2 and TRBJ2-3; 14 bases line up with TRBD2. Germline CDR1 is SGHTA and CDR2 is FQGNSA. J lost 4 bases, V lost 8 bases, and 14 bases had no gene match. The CDR3 covers 18 residues. CDR3 sequence: CASGSLVAGLAGADTQYF. The CDR3 DNA reads as TGTGCCAGCGGATCTTTGGTAGCGGGACTAGCGGGAGCAGATACGCAGTATTTT. Full variable domain (outside the CDR3, taken from reference TRBV7-2 and TRBJ2-3): GAGVSQSPSNKVTEKGKDVELRCDPISGHTALYWYRQSLGQGLEFLIYFQGNSAPDKSGLPSDRFSAERTGGSVSTLTIQRTQQEDSAVYLCASGSLVAGLAGADTQYFGPGTRLTVL.

This clonotype was recorded a few times. This chain connects TRBV5-1 to TRBJ2-2; 7 nucleotides align to TRBD2. Germline CDR1 SGHRS, CDR2 YFSETQ. V was pared by 3 bases and J by 3 bases, with 8 bases of the junction left unmatched. The CDR3 runs 16 residues. Here the CDR3 DNA reads TGCGCCAGCAGCTCCACACCCCGGGGGGACACCGGGGAGCTGTTTTTT. This translates into CASSSTPRGDTGELFF.

This clonotype has at least ten counts. The rearrangement uses TRBV5-1 and TRBJ2-1; TRBD2 agrees at 7 bases. The ends lost 0 bases at V and 1 base at J; junction bases unmatched: 4. Germline V CDR1 and CDR2: SGHRS, YFSETQ. The CDR3 sequence is 16 residues long. The DNA for the CDR3 is TGCGCCAGCAGCTTGGGGCTAGCGGCGTCCTACAATGAGCAGTTCTTC. It yields the protein CASSLGLAASYNEQFF.

V gene TRBV7-8 combines with J gene TRBJ1-6; weak D call: TRBD1 (5 bases). The ends were cut back, 1 base at V and 5 bases at J, with 15 bases in the middle. The CDR3 covers 17 residues. Germline V gene sequence: CDR1 SGHVS, CDR2 FQNEAQ. This chain's CDR3 is CASSLVWQGINNSPLHF. CDR3 bases: TGTGCCAGCAGCTTAGTATGGCAGGGAATAAATAATTCACCCCTCCACTTT.

This chain uses TRBV18 with TRBJ2-5; a possible D gene is TRBD1 (6 bases). Between the trimmed V and J ends, which lost 1 base and 4 bases, there was a span of 10 bases. There are 14 residues in the CDR3. Per germline, CDR1 KGHSH and CDR2 LQKENI. The CDR3 here is CASSPQGDGETQYF. The CDR3 nucleotides read TGTGCCAGCTCACCACAGGGGGACGGAGAGACCCAGTACTTC.

In this sample, this clonotype turned up many times. This chain connects TRBV20-1 to TRBJ2-7, with 12 positions matching TRBD2. The junction had 7 bases not matched to a gene; V was cut back by 6 bases and J by 4 bases. Germline loops: CDR1 DFQATT, CDR2 SNEGSKA (reference sequence). The CDR3 has 14 residues. CDR3 protein: CSATGLAGPYEQYF. The CDR3 DNA follows: TGCAGTGCAACCGGACTAGCGGGACCATACGAGCAGTACTTC.

With respect to this clonotype: Since a much larger clone is just one base distant, this may be a read error. The rearrangement links TRBV7-2 to TRBJ2-3, with 12 nucleotides matching TRBD2. Trimming cost V 7 bases and J 4 bases; bases outside gene matches: 6. Germline CDR1 and CDR2: SGHTA and FQGNSA. The CDR3 has 15 residues. The CDR3: CASNASGRASDTQYF. In DNA form, the CDR3 reads TGTGCCAGCAACGCTAGCGGGAGGGCCTCAGATACGCAGTATTTT.

This clonotype was counted at least ten times. The chain employs TRBV7-6 and TRBJ2-7; D unresolved. The germline CDR1 and CDR2 sequences are SGHVS and FNYEAQ. The CDR3 sequence is 13 residues long. Trimming cost V 5 bases and J 6 bases, with 14 bases left between them. The chain's CDR3 is CASSALFGLEQYF. The CDR3 bases are TGTGCCAGCAGCGCGCTCTTTGGCCTCGAGCAGTACTTC.

This clonotype was seen at least ten times. The rearrangement joins TRBV5-1 to TRBJ2-3; 14 bases map to TRBD2. This CDR3 has 16 amino acids. Germline loops: CDR1 SGHRS, CDR2 YFSETQ. The V gene end was trimmed by 4 bases and the J gene end by 6 bases; junction bases not matched to a gene: 7. The CDR3 spells CASSRTGTSGSDTQYF. CDR3 nucleotides: TGCGCCAGCAGCCGGACCGGGACTAGCGGGAGCGATACGCAGTATTTT.

In this sample, this clonotype turned up many times. The chain's CDR3 is CASSPGGHAGVTQYF. The DNA of the CDR3 is TGTGCCAGCAGCCCGGGGGGGCACGCTGGGGTGACCCAGTACTTC. The V and J genes are TRBV11-3 and TRBJ2-5; 8 bases agree with TRBD2. The CDR3 consists of 15 residues. CDR1 and CDR2 (germline): SGHNT, YENEEA. The ends lost 5 bases at V and 7 bases at J; junction bases unmatched: 12.

There are many counts of this clonotype. V and J are TRBV7-3 and TRBJ2-3; 11 bases line up with TRBD2. The CDR3 is 16 residues long. From germline, CDR1 is SGHTA and CDR2 FQGTGA. Unmatched junction bases numbered 7, after V lost 4 bases and J lost 4 bases. DNA for the CDR3: TGTGCCAGCAGCTCAACTAGCGGGAGTGGGTCAGATACGCAGTATTTT. Its translation is CASSSTSGSGSDTQYF.

There are a few counts of this clonotype. The rearrangement uses TRBV18 and TRBJ1-1, with D possibly matching TRBD1 (5 bases). The ends were cut back, 0 bases at V and 2 bases at J, with 10 bases in the middle. This CDR3 is built from 15 residues. Germline-derived CDR1 and CDR2 are KGHSH and LQKENI. For the CDR3, the DNA is TGTGCCAGCTCACCACCGTCACAGGCCAACACTGAAGCTTTCTTT. It codes for CASSPPSQANTEAFF.

The chain is built from TRBV27 and TRBJ2-1; 7 positions agree with TRBD1. Looked up from germline, CDR1 is MNHEY and CDR2 is SMNVEV (reference sequence). V dropped 5 bases and J dropped 1; count of bases not matched to a gene: 8. CDR3 length equals 16 residues. Written as DNA, the CDR3 is TGTGCCAGCAGTCCCACAGGGGAGAAGTCCTACAATGAGCAGTTCTTC. Amino acid sequence: CASSPTGEKSYNEQFF.

Ten or more counts support this clonotype. The chain has TRBV14 and TRBJ1-1; D gene unclear. The CDR3 has 16 residues. V was cut by 0 bases and J by 3 bases, with 14 bases left in between. CDR1 is SGHDN and CDR2 is FVKESK in the germline V gene. In DNA, the CDR3 is TGTGCCAGCAGCCAAGAGCTTCTTAGGAGGGACACTGAAGCTTTCTTT. Translated: CASSQELLRRDTEAFF.

The rearrangement links TRBV7-2 to TRBJ1-2, with unresolved D. The V gene's germline CDR1 is SGHTA and CDR2 FQGNSA. V gave up 0 bases and J gave up 0 bases, with 5 bases separating them. This CDR3 is built from 14 residues. The CDR3 loop reads CASSLARSNYGYTF. DNA for the CDR3: TGTGCCAGCAGCTTAGCCAGGTCTAACTATGGCTACACCTTC.

This clonotype was observed many times. CDR3 sequence reads: CASSEGPMQTQYF. CDR3 in DNA: TGCGCCAGCAGCGAGGGACCGATGCAGACCCAGTACTTC. V and J are TRBV5-1 and TRBJ2-5; D tentatively fits TRBD1 or TRBD2 (5 bases each). Germline-derived CDR1 and CDR2 are SGHRS and YFSETQ. This CDR3 contains 13 residues. V was clipped by 4 bases and J by 6 bases, with 13 bases between them.

Only a few counts were recorded for this clonotype. This chain connects TRBV6-5 to TRBJ2-7; 10 bases fit TRBD2. The junction had 5 bases not matched to a gene; V was cut back by 6 bases and J by 3 bases. This CDR3 comprises 14 residues. Germline CDR1 and CDR2: MNHEY and SVGAGI. The CDR3 sequence is CASRRTSGIYEQYF. Here the CDR3 DNA reads TGTGCCAGCAGAAGGACTAGCGGAATCTACGAGCAGTACTTC.

A few counts support this clonotype. V gene TRBV10-3 combines with J gene TRBJ2-3; tentatively, D is TRBD1 or TRBD2 (5 bases each). CDR1 is ENHRY, CDR2 SYGVKD, per germline. The CDR3 runs 15 residues. Trimming cost V 6 bases and J 0 bases, with 13 bases left between them. CDR3 in DNA: TGTGCCATCAGGGCCGGGACGGAAAGCACAGATACGCAGTATTTT. Its protein product is CAIRAGTESTDTQYF.

This clonotype was recorded at least ten times. The rearrangement uses TRBV7-9 and TRBJ2-5; D could derive from TRBD1 or TRBD2 (5 bases each). V gave up 1 base and J gave up 2 bases, with 14 bases separating them. The CDR3 loop spans 16 amino acids. Germline CDR1 reads SEHNR; CDR2 reads FQNEAQ (reference sequence). This CDR3 is CASSLVGSWGQETQYF. The CDR3 bases are TGTGCCAGCAGCTTAGTCGGTAGCTGGGGGCAAGAGACCCAGTACTTC.

The table lists this clonotype with many counts. The chain recombines TRBV20-1 with TRBJ2-7; 7 bases map to TRBD2. Germline V gives CDR1 DFQATT, CDR2 SNEGSKA (reference sequence). V shed 3 bases and J 3 bases; nucleotides not matched to a gene: 5. This CDR3 is 13 amino acids long. In nucleotides, the CDR3 is TGCAGTGCTAGTAAGGCTAGCGGCTACGAGCAGTACTTC. Translated: CSASKASGYEQYF.